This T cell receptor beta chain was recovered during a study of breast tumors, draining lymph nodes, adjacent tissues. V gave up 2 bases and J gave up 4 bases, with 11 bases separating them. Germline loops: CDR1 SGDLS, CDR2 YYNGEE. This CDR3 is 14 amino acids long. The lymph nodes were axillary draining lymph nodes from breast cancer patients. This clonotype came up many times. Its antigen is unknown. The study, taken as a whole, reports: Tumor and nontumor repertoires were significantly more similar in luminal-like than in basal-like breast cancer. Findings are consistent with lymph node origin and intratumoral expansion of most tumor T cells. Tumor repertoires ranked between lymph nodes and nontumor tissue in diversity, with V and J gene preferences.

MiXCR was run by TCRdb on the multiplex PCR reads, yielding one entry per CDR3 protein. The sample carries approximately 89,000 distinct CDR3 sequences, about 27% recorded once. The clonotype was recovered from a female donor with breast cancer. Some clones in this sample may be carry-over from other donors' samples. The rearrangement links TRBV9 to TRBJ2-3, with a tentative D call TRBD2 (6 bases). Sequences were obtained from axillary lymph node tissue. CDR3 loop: CASSVLSGADTQYF. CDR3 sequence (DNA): TGTGCCAGCAGCGTCTTATCGGGAGCAGATACGCAGTATTTT.